These 29 T cell receptor beta chains were all obtained from the same sample, sequenced in a study of CD8+ T cells in alopecia areata (dated by TCRdb to between 2017 and 2018). Libraries were built with the immunoSEQ multiplex PCR assay. RNA was extracted from all samples and reverse transcribed into cDNA as template for TCR sequencing. What TCRdb holds here is the immuneACCESS table cut down to in-frame rearrangements. Part of the clones is not present; checked against another copy, under half of the missing clones reflect an unresolved V gene, and the others are unexplained. This sample gives about 210,000 clones in total; 64% of them show up just once. The ten top clones hold roughly 4.2% of the sample. Interpreted using the paper, the time point label stands for: less than five weeks on oral tofacitinib. Read against the paper, the sample's treatment or condition label means: oral pan-JAK inhibitor, 5-10 mg twice daily.

The starting material was CD4+ T cells sorted from blood, obtained at week 4, from a patient treated with tofacitinib. The receptors here all came from a human donor with alopecia areata.

In its sample, this clone was seen a few times. The chain employs TRBV4-1 and TRBJ1-4, with 8 nucleotides matching TRBD1. V gave up 4 bases and J gave up 8 bases; unmatched junction bases: 12. Germline V gene sequence: CDR1 MGHRA, CDR2 YSYEKL. The CDR3 has 16 residues. In DNA form, the CDR3 reads TGCGCCAGCAGCCTACGGACAGGGAGTGAAGGGGAAAAACTGTTTTTT. It is translated as CASSLRTGSEGEKLFF.

This clone appeared a few times. V is TRBV28 and J is TRBJ1-1; D gene uncertain. CDR1 and CDR2 (germline): MDHEN, SYDVKM. The CDR3 sequence is 12 residues long. Trimming shortened V by 2 bases and J by 6 bases, and 7 bases separated the two germline ends. The CDR3 is CASSLTASEAFF. In nucleotides, the CDR3 is TGTGCCAGCAGTTTAACGGCCTCTGAAGCTTTCTTT.

J is TRBJ2-1 and V is TRBV7-2; 9 nucleotides align to TRBD2. This CDR3 spans 14 amino acids. Germline V lookup: CDR1 SGHTA, CDR2 FQGNSA. The chain's CDR3 is CASGGRGAYNEQFF. The CDR3 DNA sequence: TGTGCAAGCGGGGGGAGAGGCGCCTACAATGAGCAGTTCTTC.

The genes are TRBV19 and TRBJ1-2; D might be TRBD1 (6 bases). Germline loops: CDR1 LNHDA, CDR2 SQIVND (reference sequence). The CDR3 is made up of 15 amino acids. Trimming stripped 5 bases from V and 1 base from J, with 14 bases between. The chain's CDR3 is CASSSSGESNYGYTF. The CDR3 coding sequence is TGTGCCAGTAGTTCCTCAGGGGAGAGTAACTATGGCTACACCTTC. The variable domain in full, completed from reference TRBV19 and TRBJ1-2, reads DGGITQSPKYLFRKEGQNVTLSCEQNLNHDAMYWYRQDPGQGLRLIYYSQIVNDFQKGDIAEGYSVSREKKESFPLTVTSAQKNPTAFYLCASSSSGESNYGYTFGSGTRLTVV.

This rearrangement joins TRBV29-1 to TRBJ2-1; 11 bases match TRBD2. J lost 4 bases, V lost 4 bases, and 12 bases had no gene match. This CDR3 is built from 17 residues. Germline assignment: CDR1 SQVTM and CDR2 ANQGSEA. Here the CDR3 DNA reads TGCAGCGTTGGTTTCTCTAGCGGGGGGCATCGATACAATGAGCAGTTCTTC. As protein: CSVGFSSGGHRYNEQFF.

The chain links TRBV10-1 to TRBJ2-2, with D hard to call. Trimming left V 5 bases short and J 0 bases short, with 7 bases between. Germline V gene sequence: CDR1 WNHNN, CDR2 SYGVQD (reference sequence). The CDR3 length is 14 residues. The CDR3 coding sequence is TGCGCCAGCAGTCGCCTCCCGAACACCGGGGAGCTGTTTTTT. The encoded protein is CASSRLPNTGELFF.

This chain joins TRBV27 and TRBJ2-2; D remains unclear. Trimming took off 0 bases at V and 5 bases at J, with 4 bases between the two ends. The germline V gene encodes CDR1 MNHEY and CDR2 SMNVEV (reference sequence). CDR3 length equals 13 residues. The CDR3 region is CASSLSGTGELFF. Here the CDR3 DNA reads TGTGCCAGCAGTTTATCGGGGACCGGGGAGCTGTTTTTT.

The chain carries TRBV4-3 and TRBJ1-6; no definite D call. V was cut by 0 bases and J by 11 bases, with 14 bases left in between. CDR3 size: 15 residues. Per germline, CDR1 LGHNA and CDR2 YSLEER. CDR3 nucleotides: TGCGCCAGCAGCCAAGATGAGGTTCTAAAACCACCCCTCCACTTT. Translated, it gives CASSQDEVLKPPLHF.

V is TRBV4-3 and J is TRBJ2-3; D might be TRBD1 (5 bases). This CDR3 contains 15 residues. Trimming stripped 2 bases from V and 5 bases from J, with 14 bases between. Per the germline V gene, CDR1 is LGHNA and CDR2 is YSLEER. CDR3 residues: CASSQQQVFGDTQYF. In DNA form, the CDR3 reads TGCGCCAGCAGCCAACAACAGGTTTTCGGAGATACGCAGTATTTT.

The chain recombines TRBV18 with TRBJ1-1; D perhaps matches TRBD1 (5 bases). CDR1 and CDR2 from the germline V gene are KGHSH and LQKENI. The CDR3 is made up of 15 amino acids. Trimming cost V 3 bases and J 4 bases, with 15 bases left between them. The CDR3 region is CASSPAGQGGTEAFF. As DNA, the CDR3 is TGTGCCAGCTCACCGGCCGGGCAGGGAGGCACTGAAGCTTTCTTT.

The count of this clone is one. The rearrangement uses TRBV5-6 and TRBJ2-5; D gene uncertain. The CDR3 extends over 13 amino acids. The germline V and J ends were trimmed by 1 base and 5 bases, with 9 bases remaining between them. Germline values: CDR1 SGHDT, CDR2 YYEEEE. This chain's CDR3 is CASSLTFSETQYF. The CDR3 DNA sequence: TGTGCCAGCAGCTTGACCTTCTCGGAGACCCAGTACTTC.

This chain connects TRBV29-1 to TRBJ1-1; unclear D gene. The CDR3 has 11 amino acids. CDR1 and CDR2 (germline): SQVTM, ANQGSEA. CDR3 DNA sequence: TGCAGTGCCGAGAGGCAGTCTGAAGCTTTCTTT. The encoded protein is CSAERQSEAFF.

This chain joins TRBV9 and TRBJ1-6, with 10 bases matching TRBD1. Trimming cost V 2 bases and J 3 bases; bases outside gene matches: 2. Per the germline V gene, CDR1 is SGDLS and CDR2 is YYNGEE. The CDR3 sequence is 16 residues long. The CDR3 sequence: CASSVGDRGYNSPLHF. CDR3 bases: TGTGCCAGCAGCGTGGGGGACAGGGGCTATAATTCACCCCTCCACTTT.

This clone has a handful of counts. J is TRBJ2-7 and V is TRBV13; D not certain. The CDR3 has 13 residues. The germline V and J ends were trimmed by 11 bases and 0 bases, with 14 bases remaining between them. Germline CDR1 PRHDT, CDR2 FYEKMQ (reference sequence). This chain's CDR3 is CAGRPNFSYEQYF. The CDR3 region has the DNA TGTGCCGGTAGACCCAACTTCTCCTACGAGCAGTACTTC.

The gene calls are TRBV30 and TRBJ1-1; possibly TRBD1 for D (5 bases). Looked up from germline, CDR1 is GTSNPN and CDR2 is SVGIG (reference sequence). Trimming removed 1 base at V and 4 bases at J, with 13 bases between. The CDR3 consists of 14 residues. This CDR3 is CAWSGTPGITEAFF. The CDR3 DNA is TGTGCCTGGAGTGGGACACCGGGGATCACTGAAGCTTTCTTT.

This rearrangement joins TRBV5-1 to TRBJ2-7; D remains ambiguous. Germline CDR1 is SGHRS and CDR2 is YFSETQ. This CDR3 region has 15 residues. Trimming removed 0 bases at V and 1 base at J, with 11 bases between. The CDR3 nucleotides are TGCGCCAGCAGCTTGGATGTAGGTATTTCCTACGAGCAGTACTTC. Translating gives CASSLDVGISYEQYF.

The chain has TRBV7-2 and TRBJ1-5; D is undetermined. Trimming took 4 bases from V and 0 from J, leaving 7 bases between them. Germline assignment: CDR1 SGHTA and CDR2 FQGNSA. This CDR3 has 14 residues. As DNA, the CDR3 is TGTGCCAGCAGCTCCCAGAGTAGCAATCAGCCCCAGCATTTT. Encoded protein: CASSSQSSNQPQHF.

The CDR3 is CAWNRAGSGYTF. In nucleotides, the CDR3 is TGTGCCTGGAATCGGGCAGGGTCTGGCTACACCTTC. The V call is TRBV30, the J call TRBJ1-2; tentative D call: TRBD1 (5 bases). The ends were cut back, 4 bases at V and 7 bases at J, with 13 bases in the middle. Germline lookup yields CDR1 GTSNPN and CDR2 SVGIG (reference sequence). The CDR3 is 12 residues long.

The CDR3 sequence is CASSVAPVETQYF. CDR3 sequence (DNA): TGTGCCAGCAGCGTAGCACCGGTGGAGACCCAGTACTTC. The V gene is TRBV9, the J gene TRBJ2-5; D unresolved. The CDR3 sequence is 13 residues long. The V gene lost 0 bases and the J gene lost 5 bases, with 8 bases spanning the gap. Per the germline V gene, CDR1 is SGDLS and CDR2 is YYNGEE.

V is TRBV4-3 and J is TRBJ2-5; D may match TRBD1 or TRBD2 (5 bases each). Between the trimmed V and J ends, which lost 0 bases and 5 bases, there was a span of 13 bases. Germline V gene lookup returns CDR1 LGHNA and CDR2 YSLEER. This CDR3 has 15 amino acids. CDR3 coding DNA: TGCGCCAGCAGCCAAGAGTTGGGGGAGCGGGAGACCCAGTACTTC. Protein product: CASSQELGERETQYF.

In this sample, this clone turned up many times. The chain carries TRBV2 and TRBJ2-5, with 15 bases lining up with TRBD2. V trimming: 6 bases; J trimming: 8 bases; junction bases outside the gene matches: 7. The CDR3 runs 15 residues. Germline lookup yields CDR1 SNHLY and CDR2 FYNNEI. The CDR3 DNA sequence: TGTGCCAGCAGAGCCGGGACTAGCGGGGGGAAAACCCAGTACTTC. As protein: CASRAGTSGGKTQYF.

Of note for this clone: This sample also contains other DNA sequences that code for the same CDR3. The CDR3 DNA is TGTGCCTGGGGGCGTACAGATACGCAGTATTTT. It specifies CAWGRTDTQYF. This chain connects TRBV30 to TRBJ2-3, with no clear D. V was cut by 5 bases and J by 3 bases, with 6 bases left in between. This CDR3 is 11 amino acids long. Germline CDR1 is GTSNPN and CDR2 is SVGIG (reference sequence).

This rearrangement joins TRBV7-8 to TRBJ2-1, with TRBD2 matching 8 bases. With V trimmed by 0 bases and J by 2 bases, 3 bases remained unmatched. Germline V gene sequence: CDR1 SGHVS, CDR2 FQNEAQ. The CDR3 has 16 residues. The CDR3 spells CASSLAPAGAYNEQFF. The CDR3 DNA follows: TGTGCCAGCAGCTTAGCCCCAGCGGGGGCCTACAATGAGCAGTTCTTC.

This rearrangement joins TRBV27 to TRBJ1-3; TRBD1 agrees at 7 bases. The CDR3 has 15 residues. Germline CDR1 MNHEY, CDR2 SMNVEV (reference sequence). Losses at the gene ends were 5 bases for V and 3 bases for J; bases not matched to a gene: 7. CDR3 in amino acids: CASSLQGGFGNTIYF. In DNA, the CDR3 is TGTGCCAGCAGTCTCCAGGGGGGGTTTGGAAACACCATATATTTT.

The chain employs TRBV20-1 and TRBJ2-1; no clear D gene. This CDR3 is 11 amino acids long. V was pared by 2 bases and J by 6 bases, with 5 bases between. The germline V gene has CDR1 DFQATT and CDR2 SNEGSKA (reference sequence). CDR3 DNA sequence: TGCAGTGCTAGATACTTCAATGAGCAGTTCTTC. Translated, it gives CSARYFNEQFF.

The V and J genes are TRBV5-4 and TRBJ2-2; TRBD1 might be the D (6 bases). CDR1 is SGHNT and CDR2 is YYREEE in the germline V gene (reference sequence). Trimming took off 3 bases at V and 0 bases at J, with 12 bases between the two ends. The CDR3 runs to 16 residues. The CDR3: CASSSDPGANTGELFF. CDR3 sequence (DNA): TGTGCCAGCAGCTCCGACCCAGGGGCGAACACCGGGGAGCTGTTTTTT.

The chain carries TRBV5-4 and TRBJ2-2, with D tentatively TRBD1 or TRBD2 (6 bases each). The CDR3 extends over 15 amino acids. Germline V gene lookup returns CDR1 SGHNT and CDR2 YYREEE (reference sequence). Trimming pared 2 bases from V and 5 bases from J, leaving 13 bases between. CDR3 DNA: TGTGCCAGCAGCTTAAGGGGGGCTCGAACCGGGGAGCTGTTTTTT. It specifies CASSLRGARTGELFF.

The chain is built from TRBV29-1 and TRBJ1-1; D unclear. V was clipped by 5 bases and J by 8 bases, with 15 bases between them. CDR3 length: 12 amino acids. CDR1 and CDR2 from the germline V gene are SQVTM and ANQGSEA. The DNA for the CDR3 is TGCAGCGTTCGAGAAGATCGGACCGAAGCTTTCTTT. Translation gives CSVREDRTEAFF. Filled out from reference TRBV29-1 and TRBJ1-1, the complete variable domain reads SAVISQKPSRDICQRGTSLTIQCQVDSQVTMMFWYRQQPGQSLTLIATANQGSEATYESGFVIDKFPISRPNLTFSTLTVSNMSPEDSSIYLCSVREDRTEAFFGQGTRLTVV.

V usage is TRBV7-2 and J usage is TRBJ2-5; TRBD2 matches 7 bases. The CDR3 totals 15 residues. V lost 5 bases, J lost 5 bases, and 11 bases stayed unmatched. CDR1 is SGHTA, CDR2 FQGNSA, per germline. This chain's CDR3 is CASSPQSGAGETQYF. The CDR3 coding sequence is TGTGCCAGCAGCCCTCAGAGCGGGGCCGGGGAGACCCAGTACTTC.